Presented here are 31 T cell receptor beta chains from one specimen sequenced in a study of shared clonotypes between healthy human individuals. The repertoire was sequenced with immunoSEQ multiplex PCR; TCRdb's copy has only in-frame clones and lacks some. The repertoire holds fewer than 650,000 clones, around 81% seen once, with about 11% in the top ten. Sample: PBMCs. The receptors shown here come from a woman in her thirties or forties in good health. Some clones in this sample may be carry-over from other donors' samples.

This rearrangement joins TRBV28 to TRBJ1-3, with 9 bases identical to TRBD1. Germline V gene lookup returns CDR1 MDHEN and CDR2 SYDVKM. There are 17 residues in the CDR3. Losses at the gene ends were 5 bases for V and 4 bases for J; bases not matched to a gene: 12. CDR3 DNA sequence: TGTGCCAGCAGTCCCCCGGGTTTAGGGACAGGGGGAAACACCATATATTTT. Protein product: CASSPPGLGTGGNTIYF.

This clone has a handful of counts. The V and J genes are TRBV18 and TRBJ2-1; 16 nucleotides match TRBD2. The CDR3 totals 16 residues. Per germline, CDR1 KGHSH and CDR2 LQKENI. V shed 5 bases and J 9 bases; nucleotides not matched to a gene: 7. CDR3 in DNA: TGTGCCAGCTCATCCCGGGGACTAGCGGGAGGGACTGAGCAGTTCTTC. It is translated as CASSSRGLAGGTEQFF.

The chain is built from TRBV2 and TRBJ2-7; no clear D. This CDR3 contains 15 residues. The germline V gene has CDR1 SNHLY and CDR2 FYNNEI. Trimming left V 2 bases short and J 4 bases short, with 15 bases between. CDR3 DNA sequence: TGTGCCAGCAGTGAAAAAGGGCGCCGTCTTTACGAGCAGTACTTC. This translates into CASSEKGRRLYEQYF.

The CDR3 spells CASSFQGVQETQYF. The CDR3 DNA is TGTGCCAGCAGCTTTCAGGGGGTCCAAGAGACCCAGTACTTC. V and J are TRBV7-8 and TRBJ2-5, with 7 bases that match TRBD1. The CDR3 is 14 amino acids. Per germline, CDR1 SGHVS and CDR2 FQNEAQ. V lost 3 bases to trimming and J lost 1 base; unmatched junction nucleotides: 2.

The chain is built from TRBV11-2 and TRBJ2-3; 7 bases line up with TRBD1. V lost 5 bases, J lost 2 bases, and 7 bases stayed unmatched. CDR3 size: 15 residues. The germline V gene encodes CDR1 SGHAT and CDR2 FQNNGV. DNA of the CDR3: TGTGCCAGCAGCAAATACAGGGGACCCACAGATACGCAGTATTTT. Translated: CASSKYRGPTDTQYF.

The chain couples TRBV18 to TRBJ1-1, with D possibly matching TRBD1 (6 bases). The V gene's germline CDR1 is KGHSH and CDR2 LQKENI. This CDR3 is 15 amino acids long. Trimming took off 1 base at V and 3 bases at J, with 12 bases between the two ends. The CDR3 region is CASSPLGGYDTEAFF. CDR3 nucleotides: TGTGCCAGCTCACCACTTGGGGGCTATGACACTGAAGCTTTCTTT.

This clone was observed a single time. CDR3 residues: CASSLVEGADEKLFF. CDR3 coding DNA: TGTGCCAGCAGCTTAGTTGAGGGGGCCGATGAAAAACTGTTTTTT. The chain is built from TRBV7-8 and TRBJ1-4; 7 positions agree with TRBD1. This CDR3 comprises 15 residues. The ends lost 1 base at V and 6 bases at J; junction bases unmatched: 5. Germline loops: CDR1 SGHVS, CDR2 FQNEAQ.

The chain uses TRBV6-5 and TRBJ2-5; 7 nucleotides line up with TRBD2. The CDR3 totals 15 residues. The J segment lost 3 bases and the V segment lost 0 bases, leaving 4 bases of the junction unmatched. Germline V gene lookup returns CDR1 MNHEY and CDR2 SVGAGI. This CDR3 reads CASSYSLSGKETQYF. CDR3 nucleotides: TGTGCCAGCAGTTACTCCCTCAGCGGGAAAGAGACCCAGTACTTC.

This clone occurred a few times. The V and J genes are TRBV6-5 and TRBJ1-2; the match to TRBD1 covers 7 bases. Trimming cost V 7 bases and J 5 bases; bases outside gene matches: 7. The CDR3 loop spans 13 amino acids. Germline CDR1 is MNHEY and CDR2 is SVGAGI. CDR3 coding DNA: TGTGCCAGCACCCCGACAGGGAGGTATGGCTACACCTTC. It specifies CASTPTGRYGYTF.

The V gene is TRBV11-2, the J gene TRBJ1-2, with D unclear. Between the trimmed V and J ends, which lost 5 bases and 2 bases, there was a span of 9 bases. The CDR3 runs to 13 residues. Germline CDR1 and CDR2: SGHAT and FQNNGV. The CDR3: CASSPTLNYGYTF. The CDR3 region has the DNA TGTGCCAGCAGCCCGACACTGAACTATGGCTACACCTTC.

This clone has just a few counts. The chain is built from TRBV9 and TRBJ2-1; TRBD2 aligns across 11 bases. The CDR3 contains 16 residues. Germline V gene data show CDR1 as SGDLS and CDR2 as YYNGEE. The V segment lost 4 bases and the J segment 9 bases; nucleotides outside the gene matches: 12. The DNA of the CDR3 is TGTGCCAGCAGCCCCACCCTAGCGGGAGGATGGGGTGAGCAGTTCTTC. This codes for CASSPTLAGGWGEQFF.

The genes are TRBV5-4 and TRBJ1-6; 9 nucleotides align to TRBD1. Germline V gene sequence: CDR1 SGHNT, CDR2 YYREEE (reference sequence). The V gene end was trimmed by 7 bases and the J gene end by 3 bases; junction bases not matched to a gene: 5. CDR3 length equals 15 residues. CDR3 loop: CASVQGALYNSPLHF. The CDR3, as DNA: TGTGCCAGCGTACAGGGGGCCCTCTATAATTCACCCCTCCACTTT.

V is TRBV28 and J is TRBJ1-5; 8 nucleotides align to TRBD1. The germline CDR1 and CDR2 sequences are MDHEN and SYDVKM. The CDR3 covers 12 residues. Trimming took 6 bases from V and 10 from J; bases not matched to a gene: 5. The CDR3 DNA follows: TGTGCCAGCAGGACACAGGGGGTCCCCCAGCATTTT. Its translation is CASRTQGVPQHF.

The V call is TRBV5-4, the J call TRBJ1-2; D might be TRBD1 (5 bases). This CDR3 spans 15 amino acids. In germline, CDR1 is SGHNT, CDR2 YYREEE (reference sequence). The V end was cut by 2 bases, the J end by 2 bases, with 13 bases between. CDR3 DNA: TGTGCCAGCAGCTTAGGGGCAGGAGGAAACTATGGCTACACCTTC. Residues: CASSLGAGGNYGYTF.

Regarding this clone: Likely a read error: the CDR3 ends without its conserved phenylalanine or tryptophan. The genes are TRBV28 and TRBJ1-5; TRBD1 might be the D (6 bases). The CDR3 consists of 17 residues. The germline V gene encodes CDR1 MDHEN and CDR2 SYDVKM. Trimming removed 3 bases at V and 1 base at J, with 16 bases between. CDR3 protein: CASSFLQGIGSNQPQHL. The CDR3 coding sequence is TGTGCCAGCAGTTTTCTGCAGGGGATTGGGAGCAATCAGCCCCAGCATCTT.

The CDR3, as DNA: TGCGCCAGCGGGGAGCAGCTTAGCAATCAGCCCCAGCATTTT. Protein product: CASGEQLSNQPQHF. The V and J genes are TRBV10-2 and TRBJ1-5, with no clear D. The germline CDR1 and CDR2 sequences are WSHSY and SAAADI. CDR3 length: 14 residues. V was trimmed by 8 bases and J by 0 bases, leaving 11 bases between them.

About this clone: Other DNA sequences of this sample code for an identical CDR3. V and J are TRBV2 and TRBJ2-1; a possible D gene is TRBD2 (6 bases). V was cut by 2 bases and J by 0 bases, with 8 bases left in between. Germline V gene lookup returns CDR1 SNHLY and CDR2 FYNNEI. The CDR3 has 15 residues. CDR3 coding DNA: TGTGCCAGCAGTGAACGGGAGAACTCCTACAATGAGCAGTTCTTC. It encodes CASSERENSYNEQFF.

By sample fraction, this clone is medium-sized. The same CDR3 can be traced to other DNA sequences in this sample. The rearrangement uses TRBV5-6 and TRBJ1-2; D gene ambiguous. This CDR3 has 14 residues. Germline V lookup: CDR1 SGHDT, CDR2 YYEEEE. Between the trimmed V and J ends, which lost 0 bases and 7 bases, there was a span of 13 bases. For the CDR3, the DNA is TGTGCCAGCAGCTTGGGCCCGGGTTGGAGTGGCTACACCTTC. Translating it yields CASSLGPGWSGYTF.

This CDR3 is CASGEEKLFF. Written as DNA, the CDR3 is TGTGCCAGTGGGGAAGAAAAACTGTTTTTT. V gene TRBV19 combines with J gene TRBJ1-4; D is unresolved. V was pared by 8 bases and J by 8 bases, with 6 bases between. The CDR3 consists of 10 residues. CDR1 is LNHDA, CDR2 SQIVND, per germline (reference sequence).

The chain carries TRBV19 and TRBJ1-5, with D perhaps TRBD1 (5 bases). V lost 5 bases and J lost 5, with 13 bases in between. In germline, CDR1 is LNHDA, CDR2 SQIVND (reference sequence). This CDR3 has 14 amino acids. The CDR3 DNA sequence: TGTGCCAGTAGTTCACAGGTCAGAGATCAGCCCCAGCATTTT. Protein sequence: CASSSQVRDQPQHF.

With respect to this clone: Other DNA sequences of this sample code for an identical CDR3. The rearrangement uses TRBV7-9 and TRBJ2-3; TRBD2 matches at 9 bases. The CDR3 runs 15 residues. After removal of 3 bases from V and 4 bases from J, the junction contained 5 bases not matched to a gene. Looked up from germline, CDR1 is SEHNR and CDR2 is FQNEAQ (reference sequence). The CDR3 nucleotides are TGTGCCAGCAGCTTTAGCGGGAGTATTGCAGATACGCAGTATTTT. It encodes CASSFSGSIADTQYF.

The rearrangement links TRBV5-6 to TRBJ2-5; D possibly corresponds to TRBD1 (7 bases). Trimming removed 2 bases at V and 5 bases at J, with 13 bases between. The CDR3 loop spans 14 amino acids. Germline CDR1 SGHDT, CDR2 YYEEEE. This CDR3 is CASSLARGVETQYF. The CDR3 nucleotides read TGTGCCAGCAGCTTAGCCAGGGGGGTCGAGACCCAGTACTTC.

CDR3 sequence (DNA): TGTGCCAGCAGTTTCCCCGGGACAGGGGGTAACAATGAGCAGTTCTTC. Encoded protein: CASSFPGTGGNNEQFF. The V and J genes are TRBV28 and TRBJ2-1, with 11 bases that match TRBD1. The CDR3 consists of 16 residues. Germline-derived CDR1 and CDR2 are MDHEN and SYDVKM. J gave up 5 bases and V 3 bases, and 6 bases lay outside the gene matches. The full variable domain, with the rest looked up from reference TRBV28 and TRBJ2-1, is DVKVTQSSRYLVKRTGEKVFLECVQDMDHENMFWYRQDPGLGLRLIYFSYDVKMKEKGDIPEGYSVSREKKERFSLILESASTNQTSMYLCASSFPGTGGNNEQFFGPGTRLTVL.

In the case of this clone: Given a much more abundant clone one base away, this may be a read error. The conserved phenylalanine or tryptophan is not found at the CDR3 terminus, so this likely reflects a read error. V gene TRBV2 combines with J gene TRBJ1-1; D is undetermined. V was pared by 7 bases and J by 6 bases, with 18 bases between. Germline V gene sequence: CDR1 SNHLY, CDR2 FYNNEI. There are 14 residues in the CDR3. In DNA form, the CDR3 reads TGTGCCAGCACCCCACGAGTAGGGCGCTCTGAAGCTTTCCTT. It codes for CASTPRVGRSEAFL.

The genes are TRBV27 and TRBJ2-5, with 11 nucleotides matching TRBD2. In germline, CDR1 is MNHEY, CDR2 SMNVEV (reference sequence). Germline trimming cut 4 bases from V and 4 bases from J; bases unmatched to any gene: 11. CDR3 length: 17 amino acids. The CDR3 coding sequence is TGTGCCAGCAGTTCGTCTAGCGGGAGGCCGGGGCCAGAGACCCAGTACTTC. Residues: CASSSSSGRPGPETQYF.

CDR3 DNA: TGTGCCAGCACGGAGGTAGGGCTGTACACCGGGGAGCTGTTTTTT. Protein sequence: CASTEVGLYTGELFF. V usage is TRBV28 and J usage is TRBJ2-2; maybe TRBD2 (5 bases). Trimming pared 7 bases from V and 3 bases from J, leaving 15 bases between. CDR3 size: 15 residues. Per germline, CDR1 MDHEN and CDR2 SYDVKM.

J is TRBJ2-7 and V is TRBV5-1; D may be TRBD1 (5 bases). V was shortened by 4 bases and J by 1 base, with 18 bases between the two germline ends. This CDR3 is 16 amino acids long. Germline CDR1 is SGHRS and CDR2 is YFSETQ. As DNA, the CDR3 is TGCGCCAGCAGCCTACAGGAGACAGTGGCTTCCTACGAGCAGTACTTC. It yields the protein CASSLQETVASYEQYF.

The V gene is TRBV28, the J gene TRBJ2-6, with a weak D call TRBD2 (6 bases). CDR3 length equals 16 residues. Per the germline V gene, CDR1 is MDHEN and CDR2 is SYDVKM. The V and J ends lost 10 bases and 2 bases respectively, with 18 bases between them. CDR3 in amino acids: CATGRALATGANVLTF. The DNA for the CDR3 is TGTGCCACCGGCCGAGCACTAGCTACTGGGGCCAACGTCCTGACTTTC. The entire variable domain, with the rest obtained from reference TRBV28 and TRBJ2-6, is as follows: DVKVTQSSRYLVKRTGEKVFLECVQDMDHENMFWYRQDPGLGLRLIYFSYDVKMKEKGDIPEGYSVSREKKERFSLILESASTNQTSMYLCATGRALATGANVLTFGAGSRLTVL.

The chain is built from TRBV7-6 and TRBJ2-2; 8 positions agree with TRBD1. Germline assignment: CDR1 SGHVS and CDR2 FNYEAQ. J lost 0 bases, V lost 5 bases, and 5 bases had no gene match. This CDR3 region has 16 residues. In DNA, the CDR3 is TGTGCCAGCAGCCCGCGACAGGGGCCGAACACCGGGGAGCTGTTTTTT. It codes for CASSPRQGPNTGELFF. Based on the CDR3 plus reference TRBV7-6 and TRBJ2-2, the full variable domain is GAGVSQSPRYKVTKRGQDVALRCDPISGHVSLYWYRQALGQGPEFLTYFNYEAQQDKSGLPNDRFSAERPEGSISTLTIQRTEQRDSAMYRCASSPRQGPNTGELFFGEGSRLTVL.

This clone appeared a single time. The junction shows a germline mismatch at one end, possibly a read error. The CDR3 bases are TGTACCAGCAGCGTAACTAGCGGGCCGGGAGAGACCCAGTACTTC. Its protein is CTSSVTSGPGETQYF. The chain combines TRBV7-3 with TRBJ2-5; 9 positions match TRBD2. Germline V lookup: CDR1 SGHTA, CDR2 FQGTGA. CDR3 length equals 15 residues.

The V call is TRBV19, the J call TRBJ1-2; D is possibly TRBD1 (5 bases). V was trimmed by 5 bases and J by 4 bases, leaving 11 bases between them. CDR3 length: 13 residues. CDR1 and CDR2 from the germline V gene are LNHDA and SQIVND (reference sequence). CDR3 sequence (DNA): TGTGCCAGTAGTCGGAGGGGTGTCTATGGCTACACCTTC. Amino acid sequence: CASSRRGVYGYTF.